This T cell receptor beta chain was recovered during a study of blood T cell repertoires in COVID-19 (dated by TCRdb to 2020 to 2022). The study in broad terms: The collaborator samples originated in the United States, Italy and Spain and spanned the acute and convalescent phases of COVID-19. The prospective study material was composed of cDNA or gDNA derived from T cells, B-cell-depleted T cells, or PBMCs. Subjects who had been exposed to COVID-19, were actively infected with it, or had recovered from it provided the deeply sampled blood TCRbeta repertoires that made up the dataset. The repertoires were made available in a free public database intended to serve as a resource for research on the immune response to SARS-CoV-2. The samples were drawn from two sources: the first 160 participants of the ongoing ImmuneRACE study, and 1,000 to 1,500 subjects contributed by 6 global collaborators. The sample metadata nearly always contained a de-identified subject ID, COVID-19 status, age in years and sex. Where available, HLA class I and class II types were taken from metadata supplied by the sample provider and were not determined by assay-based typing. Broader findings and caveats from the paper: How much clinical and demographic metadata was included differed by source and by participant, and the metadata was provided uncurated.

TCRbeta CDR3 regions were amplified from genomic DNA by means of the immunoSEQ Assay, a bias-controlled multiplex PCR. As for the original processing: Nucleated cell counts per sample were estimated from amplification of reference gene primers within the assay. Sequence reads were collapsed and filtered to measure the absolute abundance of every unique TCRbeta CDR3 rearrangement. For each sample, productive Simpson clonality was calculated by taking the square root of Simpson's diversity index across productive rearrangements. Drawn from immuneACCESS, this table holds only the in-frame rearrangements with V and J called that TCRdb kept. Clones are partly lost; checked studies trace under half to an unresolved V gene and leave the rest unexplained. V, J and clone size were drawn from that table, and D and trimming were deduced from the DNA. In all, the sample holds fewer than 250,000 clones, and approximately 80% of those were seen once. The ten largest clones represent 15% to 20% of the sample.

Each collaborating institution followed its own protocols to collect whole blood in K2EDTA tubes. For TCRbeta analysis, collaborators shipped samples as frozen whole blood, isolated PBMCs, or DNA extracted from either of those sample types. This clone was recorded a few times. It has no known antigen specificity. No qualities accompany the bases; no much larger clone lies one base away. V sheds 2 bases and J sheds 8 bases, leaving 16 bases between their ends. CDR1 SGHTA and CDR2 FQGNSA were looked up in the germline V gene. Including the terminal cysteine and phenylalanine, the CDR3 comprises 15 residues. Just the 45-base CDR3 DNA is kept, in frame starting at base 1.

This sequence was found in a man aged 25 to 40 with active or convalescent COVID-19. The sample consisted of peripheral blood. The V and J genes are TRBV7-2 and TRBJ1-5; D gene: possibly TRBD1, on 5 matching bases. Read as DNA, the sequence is TGTGCCAGCAGCTTATGGGGCCAAGCCAGGGAGCCCCAGCATTTT. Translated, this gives CASSLWGQAREPQHF. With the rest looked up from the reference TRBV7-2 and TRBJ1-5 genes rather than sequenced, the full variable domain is GAGVSQSPSNKVTEKGKDVELRCDPISGHTALYWYRQSLGQGLEFLIYFQGNSAPDKSGLPSDRFSAERTGGSVSTLTIQRTQQEDSAVYLCASSLWGQAREPQHFGDGTRLSIL.